One and the same sample provided the 24 T cell receptor beta chains below, sequenced in a study of beta chain features in type 1 diabetes. Every isolated RNA sample was fully reverse transcribed, so sequencing captured expressed TCRB transcripts. TCRdb keeps only in-frame clones here, not all; method: immunoSEQ multiplex PCR. The profile shows some 150,000 clones, approximately 12% of them singletons. The source material was central memory CD4+ T cells from blood. The receptors here all came from a man aged 18 to 35 in good health.

This rearrangement joins TRBV27 to TRBJ1-1; D perhaps matches TRBD1 (6 bases). Trimming removed 3 bases from V and 0 bases from J, with 8 bases in between. This CDR3 has 14 residues. In germline, CDR1 is MNHEY, CDR2 SMNVEV (reference sequence). The DNA for the CDR3 is TGTGCCAGCAGTTTGGAGGGGGTGAACACTGAAGCTTTCTTT. It translates to CASSLEGVNTEAFF.

In its sample, this clone was seen a few times. This chain uses TRBV14 with TRBJ1-6; 7 bases map to TRBD1. From germline, CDR1 is SGHDN and CDR2 FVKESK. J lost 14 bases, V lost 4 bases, and 8 bases had no gene match. The CDR3 is made up of 13 amino acids. CDR3 residues: CASSPGGTDSLHF. CDR3 bases: TGTGCCAGCAGCCCCGGGGGGACAGACTCCCTCCACTTT.

The chain recombines TRBV19 with TRBJ1-5; the D is unclear. V lost 1 base and J 7 bases, leaving 8 bases between the germline ends. Germline loops: CDR1 LNHDA, CDR2 SQIVND (reference sequence). The CDR3 covers 13 residues. The CDR3 protein is CASSIARQQPQHF. The DNA of the CDR3 is TGTGCCAGTAGTATAGCGCGGCAACAGCCCCAGCATTTT.

Only a few counts were recorded for this clone. The chain couples TRBV4-2 to TRBJ1-1; D is possibly TRBD1 (5 bases). Deletions cut 4 bases from V and 1 base from J, with 10 bases between. The CDR3 runs to 14 residues. Germline assignment: CDR1 LGHNA and CDR2 YNFKEQ. The CDR3 bases are TGTGCCAGCAGCCCCAGGGACGGGAACACTGAAGCTTTCTTT. It codes for CASSPRDGNTEAFF.

The chain employs TRBV7-3 and TRBJ1-1; D is ambiguous. The germline V and J ends were trimmed by 5 bases and 6 bases, with 16 bases remaining between them. In germline, CDR1 is SGHTA, CDR2 FQGTGA. There are 14 residues in the CDR3. CDR3 DNA: TGTGCCAGCAGCCCGGGGAGCGGAGTGGCTGAAGCTTTCTTT. This encodes CASSPGSGVAEAFF.

This clone was seen repeatedly, ten times or more. The chain uses TRBV7-2 and TRBJ2-7; D is perhaps TRBD1 (5 bases). V lost 5 bases, J lost 0 bases, and 8 bases lay in between. This CDR3 comprises 13 residues. CDR1 is SGHTA, CDR2 FQGNSA, per germline. This CDR3 reads CASSEDSSYEQYF. CDR3 DNA: TGTGCCAGCAGCGAAGACAGCTCCTACGAGCAGTACTTC.

The J gene is TRBJ1-5, the V gene TRBV10-3, with D possibly TRBD1 on 6 matching bases. Per germline, CDR1 ENHRY and CDR2 SYGVKD. CDR3 size: 16 residues. Trimming took off 3 bases at V and 1 base at J, with 13 bases between the two ends. CDR3: CAISELGGTSNQPQHF. CDR3 DNA: TGTGCCATCAGTGAACTAGGGGGGACAAGCAATCAGCCCCAGCATTTT.

The chain recombines TRBV6-1 with TRBJ2-1, with a possible D match to TRBD2 (5 bases). The CDR3 consists of 13 residues. Germline V CDR1 and CDR2: MNHNS, SASEGT. Trimming took off 8 bases at V and 6 bases at J, with 14 bases between the two ends. The DNA of the CDR3 is TGTGCCAGCCGGGCCTTAAGCGGCAATGAGCAGTTCTTC. This sequence encodes CASRALSGNEQFF.

This clone turned up a few times. The chain employs TRBV28 and TRBJ1-2; D not resolved. Germline V gene data show CDR1 as MDHEN and CDR2 as SYDVKM. The CDR3 is 14 residues long. Trimming removed 2 bases at V and 5 bases at J, with 12 bases between. CDR3 amino acids: CASSLGNKGYGYTF. CDR3 bases: TGTGCCAGCAGTTTAGGGAACAAGGGATATGGCTACACCTTC.

The V call is TRBV18, the J call TRBJ2-2, with D tentatively TRBD1 (6 bases). The CDR3 sequence is 14 residues long. The germline CDR1 and CDR2 sequences are KGHSH and LQKENI. Between the trimmed V and J ends, which lost 3 bases and 5 bases, there was a span of 10 bases. The CDR3 DNA reads TGTGCCAGCTCACCCTCAGGGGTGACCGGGGAGCTGTTTTTT. The encoded protein is CASSPSGVTGELFF.

V usage is TRBV6-5 and J usage is TRBJ2-1; no firm D call. The CDR3 length is 16 residues. Germline V gene lookup returns CDR1 MNHEY and CDR2 SVGAGI. Trimming shortened V by 1 base and J by 4 bases, and 14 bases separated the two germline ends. The CDR3 sequence: CASSYLGQGMYNEQFF. The CDR3 coding sequence is TGTGCCAGCAGTTACTTGGGTCAAGGGATGTACAATGAGCAGTTCTTC.

This clone was observed a handful of times. CDR3: CASSQALTSGAYF. CDR3 nucleotide sequence: TGCGCCAGCAGCCAAGCGCTAACTAGCGGGGCGTATTTT. The chain uses TRBV4-3 and TRBJ2-3; 10 positions match TRBD2. Unmatched junction bases numbered 6, after V lost 1 base and J lost 14 bases. CDR3 length: 13 amino acids. Per germline, CDR1 LGHNA and CDR2 YSLEER.

The V and J genes are TRBV9 and TRBJ2-1, with 7 bases aligning to TRBD2. CDR1 and CDR2 (germline): SGDLS, YYNGEE. The CDR3 contains 14 residues. Germline trimming cut 0 bases from V and 8 bases from J; bases unmatched to any gene: 5. CDR3 sequence: CASSVASRGDEQFF. As DNA, the CDR3 is TGTGCCAGCAGCGTAGCCTCCCGGGGGGATGAGCAGTTCTTC.

This clone was seen a handful of times. The gene calls are TRBV29-1 and TRBJ2-3; 15 nucleotides line up with TRBD2. The ends lost 3 bases at V and 6 bases at J; junction bases unmatched: 7. This CDR3 has 16 amino acids. From germline, CDR1 is SQVTM and CDR2 ANQGSEA. CDR3 protein: CSVDGLAGGPLDTQYF. CDR3 coding DNA: TGCAGCGTTGACGGACTAGCGGGAGGGCCTTTGGATACGCAGTATTTT.

The CDR3 region is CASTTPRTGPTGELFF. Here the CDR3 DNA reads TGTGCCAGCACCACCCCAAGGACAGGGCCTACCGGGGAGCTGTTTTTT. V is TRBV28 and J is TRBJ2-2; TRBD1 matches 8 bases. The J segment lost 5 bases and the V segment lost 7 bases, leaving 12 bases of the junction unmatched. The CDR3 spans 16 residues. Germline CDR1 is MDHEN and CDR2 is SYDVKM.

The chain is built from TRBV27 and TRBJ2-7; a possible D gene is TRBD2 (6 bases). The CDR3 sequence is 14 residues long. The V end was cut by 4 bases, the J end by 0 bases, with 10 bases between. Per the germline V gene, CDR1 is MNHEY and CDR2 is SMNVEV (reference sequence). The CDR3 bases are TGTGCCAGCAGTTCCGCGGGATACTCCTACGAGCAGTACTTC. It encodes CASSSAGYSYEQYF.

The table lists this clone with a few counts. J is TRBJ1-1 and V is TRBV5-1, with D possibly matching TRBD1 (5 bases). From germline, CDR1 is SGHRS and CDR2 YFSETQ. The CDR3 has 15 amino acids. The V gene lost 7 bases and the J gene lost 1 base, with 17 bases spanning the gap. CDR3 amino acids: CASSRQGGANTEAFF. The CDR3 coding sequence is TGCGCCAGCTCCAGGCAGGGTGGAGCGAACACTGAAGCTTTCTTT.

This clone appeared a few times. At the DNA level, this CDR3 is encoded by other sequences in the same sample as well. The chain couples TRBV7-2 to TRBJ2-5, with a weak D call TRBD1 (6 bases). This CDR3 is 13 amino acids long. Trimming pared 5 bases from V and 2 bases from J, leaving 9 bases between. CDR1 is SGHTA and CDR2 is FQGNSA in the germline V gene. For the CDR3, the DNA is TGTGCCAGCAGCCTGGGACAACAAGAGACCCAGTACTTC. Protein: CASSLGQQETQYF.

The CDR3 spells CASGVAAVYNEQFF. CDR3 DNA sequence: TGTGCCTCTGGGGTTGCGGCAGTCTACAATGAGCAGTTCTTC. This chain uses TRBV6-5 with TRBJ2-1; D uncertain. The CDR3 runs 14 residues. V shed 11 bases and J shed 3 bases, with 17 bases lying between them. The germline V gene encodes CDR1 MNHEY and CDR2 SVGAGI.

This clone showed up just a few times. The chain employs TRBV4-3 and TRBJ1-4; maybe TRBD1 (6 bases). Germline V lookup: CDR1 LGHNA, CDR2 YSLEER. V was pared by 4 bases and J by 0 bases, with 12 bases between. This CDR3 comprises 16 residues. The CDR3 is CASSRGQTATNEKLFF. The CDR3 bases are TGCGCCAGCAGCCGCGGACAGACCGCAACTAATGAAAAACTGTTTTTT.

This clone was seen a handful of times. One junction end disagrees with the germline gene, perhaps due to a read error. The CDR3 DNA follows: TGTGCCAGCAGGGAAGTAGCGTTTCAAGAGACCCAGTACTTC. Translated, it gives CASREVAFQETQYF. The rearrangement joins TRBV6-1 to TRBJ2-5, with D perhaps matching TRBD2 (5 bases). Germline-derived CDR1 and CDR2 are MNHNS and SASEGT. The CDR3 sequence is 14 residues long.

This clone was counted between two and nine times. The genes are TRBV30 and TRBJ2-2, with a tentative D call TRBD1 (6 bases). The CDR3 extends over 15 amino acids. CDR1 GTSNPN and CDR2 SVGIG come from the germline V gene (reference sequence). V lost 0 bases and J lost 7, with 15 bases in between. The CDR3 loop reads CAWSVAGVGSGELFF. The CDR3 DNA sequence: TGTGCCTGGAGTGTAGCAGGGGTCGGAAGCGGGGAGCTGTTTTTT.

V usage is TRBV6-5 and J usage is TRBJ2-3; possibly TRBD2 for D (6 bases). Germline CDR1 reads MNHEY; CDR2 reads SVGAGI. The length of the CDR3 is 15 residues. The ends were cut back, 10 bases at V and 0 bases at J, with 17 bases in the middle. CDR3 sequence (DNA): TGTGCCATAACGCGGGACTCCTCTAGCACAGATACGCAGTATTTT. This encodes CAITRDSSSTDTQYF.

The chain joins TRBV4-3 to TRBJ2-3, with 9 bases aligning to TRBD2. V shed 0 bases, J shed 9 bases, and the junction held 16 bases outside the gene matches. The V gene's germline CDR1 is LGHNA and CDR2 YSLEER. This CDR3 contains 18 residues. The CDR3 is CASSQDWSPGPAGGTQYF. The CDR3 region has the DNA TGCGCCAGCAGCCAAGATTGGTCCCCCGGCCCGGCGGGGGGGACGCAGTATTTT.